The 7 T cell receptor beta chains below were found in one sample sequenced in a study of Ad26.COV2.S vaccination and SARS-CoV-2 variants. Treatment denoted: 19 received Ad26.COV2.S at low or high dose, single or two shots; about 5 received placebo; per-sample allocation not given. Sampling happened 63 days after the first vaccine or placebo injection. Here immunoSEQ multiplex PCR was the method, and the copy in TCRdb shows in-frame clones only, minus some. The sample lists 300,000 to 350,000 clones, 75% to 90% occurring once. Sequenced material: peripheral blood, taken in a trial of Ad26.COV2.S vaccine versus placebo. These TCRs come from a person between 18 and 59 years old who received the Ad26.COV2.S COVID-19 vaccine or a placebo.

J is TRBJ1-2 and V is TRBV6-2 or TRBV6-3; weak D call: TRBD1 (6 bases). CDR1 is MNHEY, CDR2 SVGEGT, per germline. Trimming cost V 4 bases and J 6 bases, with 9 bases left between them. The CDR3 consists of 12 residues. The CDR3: CASSSYRDGYTF. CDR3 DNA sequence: TGTGCCAGCAGTTCCTACAGGGATGGCTACACCTTC.

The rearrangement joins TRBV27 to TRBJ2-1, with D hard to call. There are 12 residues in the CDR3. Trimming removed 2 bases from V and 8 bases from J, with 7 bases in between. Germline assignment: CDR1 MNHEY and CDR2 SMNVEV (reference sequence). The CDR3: CASSLMGDEQFF. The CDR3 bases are TGTGCCAGCAGTTTAATGGGTGATGAGCAGTTCTTC.

CDR3 sequence: CASSPTRTNSGNTIYF. CDR3 nucleotides: TGTGCCAGCTCACCGACTCGGACAAACTCTGGAAACACCATATATTTT. V is TRBV18 and J is TRBJ1-3; D is possibly TRBD1 (5 bases). CDR3 size: 16 residues. V shed 3 bases and J shed 0 bases, with 12 bases lying between them. Germline loops: CDR1 KGHSH, CDR2 LQKENI.

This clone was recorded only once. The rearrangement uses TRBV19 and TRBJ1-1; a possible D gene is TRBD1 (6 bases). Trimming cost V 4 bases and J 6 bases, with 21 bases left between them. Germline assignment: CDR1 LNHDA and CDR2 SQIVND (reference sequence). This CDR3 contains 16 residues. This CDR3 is CASSTRNTAGVPEAFF. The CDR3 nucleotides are TGTGCCAGTAGTACGAGGAACACGGCAGGGGTGCCTGAAGCTTTCTTT.

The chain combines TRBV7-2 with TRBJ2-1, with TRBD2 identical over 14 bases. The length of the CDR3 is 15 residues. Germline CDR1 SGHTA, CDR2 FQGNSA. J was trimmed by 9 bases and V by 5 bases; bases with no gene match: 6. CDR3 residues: CASSPRLAGGLEQFF. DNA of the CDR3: TGTGCCAGCAGCCCGAGACTAGCGGGGGGGCTTGAGCAGTTCTTC.

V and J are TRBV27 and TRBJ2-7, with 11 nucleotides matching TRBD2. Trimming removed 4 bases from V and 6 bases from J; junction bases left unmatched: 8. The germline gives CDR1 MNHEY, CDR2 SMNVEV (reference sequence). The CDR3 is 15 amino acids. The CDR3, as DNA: TGTGCCAGCAGTTATGTAGCGGGAGGGAGTGGCGAGCAGTACGTC. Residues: CASSYVAGGSGEQYV.

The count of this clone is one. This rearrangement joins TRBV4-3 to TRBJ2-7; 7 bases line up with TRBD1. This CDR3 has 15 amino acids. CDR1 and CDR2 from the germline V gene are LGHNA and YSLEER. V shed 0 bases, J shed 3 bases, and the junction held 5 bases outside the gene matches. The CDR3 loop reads CASSQDRDRVYEQYF. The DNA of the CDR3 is TGCGCCAGCAGCCAAGACCGGGACAGAGTCTACGAGCAGTACTTC.